The T cell receptor beta chain described here comes from a study of T cell changes during pregnancy in multiple sclerosis. Trimming cost V 6 bases and J 2 bases, with 22 bases left between them. Germline V gives CDR1 KGHSH, CDR2 LQKENI. This CDR3 comprises 18 residues. Data came from immunoSEQ multiplex PCR; TCRdb stores just in-frame clones and leaves some out. The sample consists of about 98,000 clones, roughly 94% of them appearing once. The chain couples TRBV18 to TRBJ1-4, with D possibly matching TRBD1 (6 bases). The TCR originated in a female donor in good health, enrolled as a control in a pregnancy study. The material was peripheral blood, obtained after pregnancy. The CDR3 DNA reads as TGTGCCAGCTCCCTTGCGGTTAAGATTCAGGGGACTAATGAAAAACTGTTTTTT. Protein product: CASSLAVKIQGTNEKLFF.